The 26 T cell receptor beta chains listed next were all sequenced from one sample in a study of cytomegalovirus exposure and HLA in healthy donors. PCR used 60 Vbeta primers and 13 Jbeta primers. TCRdb keeps only in-frame clones here, not all; method: immunoSEQ multiplex PCR. The sample shows around 190,000 clones, about 80% of them seen only once. The sequencing input was PBMCs. These receptors came from a man aged 25 to 40 in good health and CMV-seronegative.

This clone turned up a few times. This sequence joins TRBV5-8 and TRBJ1-1, with TRBD1 matching over 7 bases. Germline V gives CDR1 SGHTS, CDR2 YDEGEE. The CDR3 consists of 13 residues. Unmatched junction bases numbered 4, after V lost 1 base and J lost 7 bases. The CDR3 is CASSLRQGLEAFF. The CDR3 DNA is TGTGCCAGCAGCTTGCGACAGGGCCTTGAAGCTTTCTTT. The full variable domain, completed using reference TRBV5-8 and TRBJ1-1, is EAGVTQSPTHLIKTRGQQATLRCSPISGHTSVYWYQQALGLGLQFLLWYDEGEERNRGNFPPRFSGRQFPNYSSELNVNALELEDSALYLCASSLRQGLEAFFGQGTRLTVV.

This sequence joins TRBV2 and TRBJ2-7; the match to TRBD1 covers 7 bases. In germline, CDR1 is SNHLY, CDR2 FYNNEI. The CDR3 covers 13 residues. The V gene end was trimmed by 7 bases and the J gene end by 3 bases; junction bases not matched to a gene: 6. CDR3 loop: CASIIRDSYEQYF. Written as DNA, the CDR3 is TGTGCCAGCATAATCCGGGACAGCTACGAGCAGTACTTC.

V is TRBV29-1 and J is TRBJ2-5; TRBD2 matches at 8 bases. The CDR3 runs to 13 residues. Per the germline V gene, CDR1 is SQVTM and CDR2 is ANQGSEA. V shed 3 bases and J 4 bases; nucleotides not matched to a gene: 4. The CDR3 region is CSVDGRVLETQYF. CDR3 nucleotides: TGCAGCGTTGACGGGAGGGTACTAGAGACCCAGTACTTC.

In its sample, this clone was seen once. The V gene is TRBV7-9, the J gene TRBJ2-7; D unclear. The CDR3 is 16 amino acids. Germline V gene data show CDR1 as SEHNR and CDR2 as FQNEAQ (reference sequence). The V end lost 1 base, the J end lost 0 bases, and 13 bases lay between the germline ends. CDR3 nucleotide sequence: TGTGCCAGCAGCTTAGGCTCCTATGACACCTCCTACGAGCAGTACTTC. It codes for CASSLGSYDTSYEQYF.

Turning to this clone: Germline and junction disagree at one end, which may indicate a read error. Other DNA sequences within the sample encode an identical CDR3. This rearrangement joins TRBV25-1 to TRBJ1-6; D uncertain. The CDR3 contains 14 residues. CDR1 is MGHDK and CDR2 is SYGVNS in the germline V gene. This chain's CDR3 is CASSDPPGNSPLHF. In nucleotides, the CDR3 is TGTGCCAGCAGTGACCCTCCGGGTAATTCCCCCCTCCACTTT.

The chain combines TRBV11-2 with TRBJ2-3; 14 bases are a match to TRBD2. This CDR3 region has 17 residues. V shed 5 bases, J shed 2 bases, and the junction held 6 bases outside the gene matches. The germline V gene has CDR1 SGHAT and CDR2 FQNNGV. The CDR3 region is CASSTQTSGRATDTQYF. As DNA, the CDR3 is TGTGCCAGCAGCACTCAGACTAGCGGGAGGGCCACAGATACGCAGTATTTT.

J is TRBJ2-3 and V is TRBV5-1; 8 nucleotides match TRBD2. Trimming at V came to 5 bases and at J to 6 bases, leaving 8 bases not matched to a gene. Per germline, CDR1 SGHRS and CDR2 YFSETQ. The CDR3 spans 14 residues. The CDR3 region is CASRTSGGSDTQYF. The CDR3 DNA sequence: TGCGCCAGCAGAACTAGCGGAGGAAGCGATACGCAGTATTTT.

This chain joins TRBV7-9 and TRBJ2-2, with TRBD2 as a possible D gene (5 bases). Germline CDR1 reads SEHNR; CDR2 reads FQNEAQ (reference sequence). The CDR3 contains 14 residues. The V and J ends lost 6 bases and 6 bases respectively, with 14 bases between them. CDR3 in amino acids: CASSGFGVAGELFF. The CDR3 DNA follows: TGTGCCAGCAGTGGGTTCGGGGTTGCCGGGGAGCTGTTTTTT. Based on the CDR3 plus reference TRBV7-9 and TRBJ2-2, the full variable domain is DTGVSQNPRHKITKRGQNVTFRCDPISEHNRLYWYRQTLGQGPEFLTYFQNEAQLEKSRLLSDRFSAERPKGSFSTLEIQRTEQGDSAMYLCASSGFGVAGELFFGEGSRLTVL.

V gene TRBV7-9 combines with J gene TRBJ2-3, with TRBD2 identical over 12 bases. Germline V lookup: CDR1 SEHNR, CDR2 FQNEAQ (reference sequence). CDR3 length: 14 residues. After removal of 5 bases from V and 10 bases from J, the junction contained 7 bases not matched to a gene. CDR3 in amino acids: CASSALAGGPAQYF. The CDR3 nucleotides are TGTGCCAGCAGCGCTCTAGCGGGAGGGCCTGCGCAGTATTTT.

V is TRBV11-2 and J is TRBJ2-2; possible D gene TRBD2, 6 bases. The CDR3 is made up of 14 amino acids. Germline V lookup: CDR1 SGHAT, CDR2 FQNNGV. V lost 1 base and J 6 bases, leaving 9 bases between the germline ends. The DNA of the CDR3 is TGTGCCAGCAGCTTAGGGGACTCCCCCGGGGAGCTGTTTTTT. This gives the protein CASSLGDSPGELFF.

V usage is TRBV25-1 and J usage is TRBJ2-1; 8 nucleotides align to TRBD2. The V and J ends lost 1 base and 2 bases, in that order; junction bases with no gene match: 1. This CDR3 region has 15 residues. Germline lookup yields CDR1 MGHDK and CDR2 SYGVNS. CDR3 loop: CASSESTSAYNEQFF. The CDR3 nucleotides read TGTGCCAGCAGTGAATCGACTAGCGCCTACAATGAGCAGTTCTTC.

The chain joins TRBV19 to TRBJ2-2; TRBD1 aligns across 9 bases. V trimming: 10 bases; J trimming: 4 bases; junction bases outside the gene matches: 4. Germline assignment: CDR1 LNHDA and CDR2 SQIVND (reference sequence). The CDR3 consists of 13 residues. For the CDR3, the DNA is TGTGCCACAGGACAGGGGCCCACCGGGGAGCTGTTTTTT. Protein product: CATGQGPTGELFF.

The chain links TRBV6-1 to TRBJ2-1; TRBD2 matches 9 bases. V lost 3 bases, J lost 6 bases, and 9 bases stayed unmatched. The CDR3 totals 16 residues. Germline V gene data show CDR1 as MNHNS and CDR2 as SASEGT. The CDR3 nucleotides read TGTGCCAGCAGTGATAAGGGTAGCGGGAGTTCCAATGAGCAGTTCTTC. Encoded protein: CASSDKGSGSSNEQFF.

The chain combines TRBV5-3 with TRBJ2-7; D call uncertain. TRBV5-3 is reported as an ORF; its role is uncertain. Between the trimmed V and J ends, which lost 4 bases and 7 bases, there was a span of 12 bases. The length of the CDR3 is 12 residues. Here the CDR3 DNA reads TGTGCCAGAAGCCGCGAACCCTGGGAGCAGTACTTC. Amino acid sequence: CARSREPWEQYF.

This clone was counted a single time. V gene TRBV6-4 combines with J gene TRBJ2-5; no clear D. CDR1 MRHNA and CDR2 SNTAGT come from the germline V gene. Deletions cut 1 base from V and 4 bases from J, with 7 bases between. CDR3 length equals 13 residues. CDR3 sequence (DNA): TGTGCCAGCAGTGACTATCCCGGAGAGACCCAGTACTTC. Translated, it gives CASSDYPGETQYF.

V usage is TRBV28 and J usage is TRBJ2-3; TRBD2 matches at 7 bases. This CDR3 is 14 amino acids long. The V and J ends lost 3 bases and 2 bases, in that order; junction bases with no gene match: 2. The germline V gene has CDR1 MDHEN and CDR2 SYDVKM. The CDR3 loop reads CASSFGGVTDTQYF. In DNA, the CDR3 is TGTGCCAGCAGTTTTGGGGGGGTCACAGATACGCAGTATTTT.

This sequence joins TRBV5-1 and TRBJ1-1, with D possibly TRBD1 on 6 matching bases. Looked up from germline, CDR1 is SGHRS and CDR2 is YFSETQ. The CDR3 runs 13 residues. Trimming pared 5 bases from V and 6 bases from J, leaving 14 bases between. This CDR3 reads CASSGGAEAEAFF. DNA of the CDR3: TGCGCCAGCAGTGGGGGGGCTGAAGCTGAAGCTTTCTTT.

The rearrangement uses TRBV11-2 and TRBJ1-4; D is uncertain. The CDR3 extends over 14 amino acids. Trimming took 0 bases from V and 4 from J, leaving 6 bases between them. Germline V gives CDR1 SGHAT, CDR2 FQNNGV. The DNA of the CDR3 is TGTGCCAGCAGCTTAGACAGCGTTAATGAAAAACTGTTTTTT. Translation gives CASSLDSVNEKLFF. The full variable domain, completed using reference TRBV11-2 and TRBJ1-4, is EAGVAQSPRYKIIEKRQSVAFWCNPISGHATLYWYQQILGQGPKLLIQFQNNGVVDDSQLPKDRFSAERLKGVDSTLKIQPAKLEDSAVYLCASSLDSVNEKLFFGSGTQLSVL.

This clone was counted a single time. This chain links TRBV15 with TRBJ2-2; tentative D call: TRBD2 (7 bases). V lost 3 bases and J 6 bases, leaving 20 bases between the germline ends. Germline V gene lookup returns CDR1 LNHNV and CDR2 YYDKDF (reference sequence). The CDR3 is made up of 17 amino acids. CDR3 protein: CATSRTEGGRISGELFF. The DNA for the CDR3 is TGTGCCACCAGCAGGACTGAGGGGGGGCGTATCTCCGGGGAGCTGTTTTTT.

V gene TRBV28 combines with J gene TRBJ2-5; 9 bases map to TRBD1. Trimming removed 5 bases from V and 5 bases from J; junction bases left unmatched: 9. This CDR3 is 15 amino acids long. CDR1 is MDHEN, CDR2 SYDVKM, per germline. CDR3 bases: TGTGCCAGCAGTCCCTCGGGACAGGGTCAGGAGACCCAGTACTTC. This translates into CASSPSGQGQETQYF.

This clone was found once. The gene calls are TRBV30 and TRBJ2-5; 8 bases are shared with TRBD2. The germline V gene encodes CDR1 GTSNPN and CDR2 SVGIG (reference sequence). This CDR3 is built from 14 residues. After removal of 0 bases from V and 9 bases from J, the junction contained 9 bases not matched to a gene. The DNA for the CDR3 is TGTGCCTGGAGTGTAAGCGGGAGAGGGCAGGCCCAGTACTTC. It translates to CAWSVSGRGQAQYF. Drawing the rest from reference TRBV30 and TRBJ2-5, the complete variable domain is SQTIHQWPATLVQPVGSPLSLECTVEGTSNPNLYWYRQAAGRGLQLLFYSVGIGQISSEVPQNLSASRPQDRQFILSSKKLLLSDSGFYLCAWSVSGRGQAQYFGPGTRLLVL.

The chain joins TRBV29-1 to TRBJ1-1, with 10 bases aligning to TRBD1. CDR3 size: 18 residues. Germline V lookup: CDR1 SQVTM, CDR2 ANQGSEA. V was pared by 0 bases and J by 4 bases, with 14 bases of the junction left unmatched. CDR3 coding DNA: TGCAGCGTTGAAGACATAACCGGGACAGGGGCTCAGGGCACTGAAGCTTTCTTT. Its translation is CSVEDITGTGAQGTEAFF.

The chain uses TRBV18 and TRBJ1-5; D perhaps matches TRBD1 (5 bases). This CDR3 spans 14 amino acids. Looked up from germline, CDR1 is KGHSH and CDR2 is LQKENI. V lost 3 bases to trimming and J lost 2 bases, with 8 bases between them. CDR3: CASSPDSGNQPQHF. The CDR3, as DNA: TGTGCCAGCTCACCTGACAGCGGCAATCAGCCCCAGCATTTT.

The genes are TRBV28 and TRBJ2-3, with TRBD2 as a possible D gene (5 bases). This CDR3 contains 15 residues. The germline V gene encodes CDR1 MDHEN and CDR2 SYDVKM. The V and J ends lost 6 bases and 2 bases respectively, with 15 bases between them. Written as DNA, the CDR3 is TGTGCCAGCAGAGAAGGACGGGGAGACACAGATACGCAGTATTTT. Encoded protein: CASREGRGDTDTQYF.

For the CDR3, the DNA is TGTGCCAGCAGCCCCGGGACTAGCGGCACAGATACGCAGTATTTT. It is translated as CASSPGTSGTDTQYF. The genes are TRBV5-8 and TRBJ2-3, with 10 bases fitting TRBD2. The CDR3 is made up of 15 amino acids. Per germline, CDR1 SGHTS and CDR2 YDEGEE. Losses at the gene ends were 4 bases for V and 1 base for J; bases not matched to a gene: 3.

CDR3 DNA sequence: TGCGCCAGCAGCCAGGTGACTAGCGCGGCCTACGAGCAGTACTTC. Translated, it gives CASSQVTSAAYEQYF. V usage is TRBV4-1 and J usage is TRBJ2-7; 8 bases align to TRBD2. Germline V gene sequence: CDR1 MGHRA, CDR2 YSYEKL. The V gene end was trimmed by 3 bases and the J gene end by 2 bases; junction bases not matched to a gene: 6. The CDR3 spans 15 residues.